This TCR beta chain appears in the sequencing data of a study of cytomegalovirus exposure and HLA in healthy donors. Study details: In an earlier analysis, approximately 120 million unique TCR beta sequences were found from some 170 million T cells.

The CDR3 has 23 amino acids. CDR1 is LNHDA and CDR2 is SQIVND in the germline V gene (reference sequence). The J segment lost 2 bases and the V segment lost 1 base, leaving 17 bases of the junction unmatched. The PCR contained 60 Vbeta and 13 Jbeta primers. Generated by immunoSEQ multiplex PCR, the TCRdb table keeps only in-frame clones and is missing some. The table records about 140,000 clones, 60% to 80% of them present only once. The chain recombines TRBV19 with TRBJ2-1, with 16 bases that match TRBD2. Sequencing was done on a sample of PBMCs. This TCR derives from a young woman in good health and CMV-seronegative. DNA of the CDR3: TGTGCCAGTAGTATAGGGGGGGGACGGGGGACTAGCGGGAGGGCCCCCCCCTACAATGAGCAGTTCTTC. Translating it yields CASSIGGGRGTSGRAPPYNEQFF.